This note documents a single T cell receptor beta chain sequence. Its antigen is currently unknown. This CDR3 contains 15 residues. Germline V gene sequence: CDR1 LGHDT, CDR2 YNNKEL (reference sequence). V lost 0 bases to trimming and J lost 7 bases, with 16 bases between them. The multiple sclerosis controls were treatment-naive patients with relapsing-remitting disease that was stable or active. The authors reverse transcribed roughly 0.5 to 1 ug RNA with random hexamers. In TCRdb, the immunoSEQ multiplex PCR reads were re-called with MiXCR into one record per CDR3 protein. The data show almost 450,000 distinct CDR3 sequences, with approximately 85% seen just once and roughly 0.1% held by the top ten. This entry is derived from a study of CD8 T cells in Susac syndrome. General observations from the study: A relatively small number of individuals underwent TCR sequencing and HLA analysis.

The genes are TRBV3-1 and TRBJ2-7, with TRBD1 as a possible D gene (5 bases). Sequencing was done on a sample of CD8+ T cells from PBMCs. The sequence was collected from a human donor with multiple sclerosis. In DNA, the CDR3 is TGTGCCAGCAGCCAAGATGGAGACAGCTTCTTAGAGCAGTACTTC. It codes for CASSQDGDSFLEQYF.